These 21 T cell receptor beta chains came from one sample sequenced in a study of shared clonotypes between healthy human individuals. The protocol was immunoSEQ multiplex PCR, while the TCRdb copy is restricted to in-frame clones and leaves out a portion. In the table there are roughly 1 million clones, around 78% of which are singletons. Sequenced sample: memory CD4+ T cells from PBMCs. Subset meaning: CD45RA-negative fraction. The receptors were sampled from a man between 18 and 29 years old in good health. Some clones in this sample may be carry-over from other donors' samples.

This clone appeared a single time. The chain carries TRBV18 and TRBJ2-3; D possibly corresponds to TRBD1 (5 bases). The CDR3 is made up of 14 amino acids. The V gene lost 6 bases and the J gene lost 6 bases, with 16 bases spanning the gap. In germline, CDR1 is KGHSH, CDR2 LQKENI. The CDR3 loop is CASSQGSTSDTQYF. The CDR3 DNA follows: TGTGCCAGCTCCCAGGGAAGTACCTCTGATACGCAGTATTTT.

The chain carries TRBV28 and TRBJ2-5, with a tentative D call TRBD1 (5 bases). Germline values: CDR1 MDHEN, CDR2 SYDVKM. This CDR3 region has 16 residues. Trimming left V 3 bases short and J 2 bases short, with 16 bases between. Written as DNA, the CDR3 is TGTGCCAGCAGTTTCGTTGGGGCGGTGCAGCAAGAGACCCAGTACTTC. It codes for CASSFVGAVQQETQYF.

This clone has just one count. This rearrangement joins TRBV6-6 to TRBJ1-4; 11 positions match TRBD1. This CDR3 is 15 amino acids long. Germline CDR1 reads MNHNY; CDR2 reads SVGAGI (reference sequence). Germline trimming cut 5 bases from V and 7 bases from J; bases unmatched to any gene: 6. In DNA, the CDR3 is TGTGCCAGCAGTACCCCGGACAGGGGGCCTGAAAAACTGTTTTTT. This sequence encodes CASSTPDRGPEKLFF.

The genes are TRBV2 and TRBJ1-2; tentatively, D is TRBD1 (5 bases). CDR3 size: 14 residues. Trimming pared 5 bases from V and 5 bases from J, leaving 15 bases between. Germline V lookup: CDR1 SNHLY, CDR2 FYNNEI. CDR3 protein: CASSFSGLSYGYTF. In DNA form, the CDR3 reads TGTGCCAGCAGTTTTTCGGGGCTTTCTTATGGCTACACCTTC.

The CDR3 loop is CASSPDADTQYF. The CDR3 DNA follows: TGTGCCAGCAGCCCCGACGCAGATACGCAGTATTTT. The chain recombines TRBV5-4 with TRBJ2-3; D gene uncertain. Germline CDR1 is SGHNT and CDR2 is YYREEE (reference sequence). The CDR3 sequence is 12 residues long. V gave up 4 bases and J gave up 4 bases, with 7 bases separating them.

The CDR3, as DNA: TGCGCCAGCAGCCAAGGGGGCGGGAGGTCAAATGAGCAGTTCTTC. Amino acid sequence: CASSQGGGRSNEQFF. The genes are TRBV4-1 and TRBJ2-1, with 8 bases matching TRBD2. The trim removed 1 base at V and 7 bases at J, leaving 6 bases unmatched. CDR1 and CDR2 (germline): MGHRA, YSYEKL. The CDR3 is made up of 15 amino acids.

CDR3 sequence (DNA): TGTGCCAGCAGCGTAGCTGGGACCGTGGGCTACAATGAGCAGTTCTTC. Translation gives CASSVAGTVGYNEQFF. The chain links TRBV9 to TRBJ2-1; D possibly uses TRBD1 or TRBD2 (5 bases each). Trimming left V 0 bases short and J 3 bases short, with 13 bases between. From germline, CDR1 is SGDLS and CDR2 YYNGEE. The CDR3 totals 16 residues.

The rearrangement uses TRBV7-2 and TRBJ1-4, with D uncertain. The CDR3 runs 14 residues. Trimming took off 2 bases at V and 5 bases at J, with 9 bases between the two ends. CDR1 is SGHTA, CDR2 FQGNSA, per germline. CDR3 protein: CASSLSSGNEKLFF. For the CDR3, the DNA is TGTGCCAGCAGCTTATCTTCCGGAAATGAAAAACTGTTTTTT.

The chain joins TRBV9 to TRBJ2-7, with 11 bases identical to TRBD2. After removal of 3 bases from V and 1 base from J, the junction contained 3 bases not matched to a gene. Germline CDR1 SGDLS, CDR2 YYNGEE. The CDR3 is 15 residues long. CDR3 sequence reads: CASSAGLAESYEQYF. In nucleotides, the CDR3 is TGTGCCAGCAGCGCGGGACTAGCGGAATCCTACGAGCAGTACTTC.

The chain recombines TRBV28 with TRBJ1-2; 7 bases match TRBD1. Germline CDR1 MDHEN, CDR2 SYDVKM. This CDR3 contains 16 residues. The V gene end was trimmed by 10 bases and the J gene end by 2 bases; junction bases not matched to a gene: 16. CDR3: CAMPTGRGRSNYGYTF. The DNA for the CDR3 is TGTGCCATGCCTACGGGGAGGGGGCGGAGCAACTATGGCTACACCTTC.

The sample holds many counts of this clone. Distinct nucleotide sequences in the sample also encode this CDR3. The V gene is TRBV30, the J gene TRBJ1-1; possibly TRBD1 for D (6 bases). Trimming pared 2 bases from V and 0 bases from J, leaving 7 bases between. Germline CDR1 and CDR2: GTSNPN and SVGIG (reference sequence). This CDR3 contains 13 residues. DNA of the CDR3: TGTGCCTGGAGTAGGGGGTTGAACACTGAAGCTTTCTTT. It yields the protein CAWSRGLNTEAFF.

The J gene is TRBJ2-3, the V gene TRBV9, with D uncertain. The V end was cut by 2 bases, the J end by 5 bases, with 15 bases between. CDR3 length: 15 residues. Germline CDR1 and CDR2: SGDLS and YYNGEE. This chain's CDR3 is CASSVTREWGDTQYF. In DNA, the CDR3 is TGTGCCAGCAGCGTGACCCGCGAATGGGGAGATACGCAGTATTTT.

This clone was detected once. The chain is built from TRBV19 and TRBJ2-3; 7 positions match TRBD1. V shed 4 bases, J shed 3 bases, and the junction held 4 bases outside the gene matches. Germline V gene sequence: CDR1 LNHDA, CDR2 SQIVND (reference sequence). CDR3 length equals 14 residues. Here the CDR3 reads CASSKNRGTDTQYF. For the CDR3, the DNA is TGTGCCAGTAGTAAAAACAGGGGAACAGATACGCAGTATTTT.

The chain joins TRBV20-1 to TRBJ2-3; D is ambiguous. V lost 4 bases and J lost 5, with 7 bases in between. The CDR3 runs 11 residues. In germline, CDR1 is DFQATT, CDR2 SNEGSKA (reference sequence). The CDR3 DNA reads TGCAGTGCTATAGCCCAAGATACGCAGTATTTT. Encoded protein: CSAIAQDTQYF.

The rearrangement links TRBV7-9 to TRBJ1-1, with a possible D match to TRBD1 (6 bases). The CDR3 runs to 16 residues. Trimming removed 7 bases at V and 5 bases at J, with 23 bases between. Germline V lookup: CDR1 SEHNR, CDR2 FQNEAQ (reference sequence). The CDR3 protein is CASTLVRGAGGTEAFF. Written as DNA, the CDR3 is TGTGCCAGCACCTTGGTCCGGGGGGCAGGCGGGACTGAAGCTTTCTTT.

In its sample, this clone was seen many times. This rearrangement joins TRBV9 to TRBJ1-5, with 7 bases identical to TRBD1. There are 19 residues in the CDR3. CDR1 and CDR2 from the germline V gene are SGDLS and YYNGEE. With V trimmed by 0 bases and J by 4 bases, 16 bases remained unmatched. In DNA form, the CDR3 reads TGTGCCAGCAGCGTAGGGAACCCTATGGACAGGTTATGGAATCAGCCCCAGCATTTT. Amino acid sequence: CASSVGNPMDRLWNQPQHF.

This clone was seen a few times. The rearrangement uses TRBV5-4 and TRBJ2-5; TRBD2 agrees at 10 bases. Germline CDR1 is SGHNT and CDR2 is YYREEE (reference sequence). The ends lost 0 bases at V and 5 bases at J; junction bases unmatched: 10. This CDR3 region has 17 residues. The CDR3 loop reads CASSLAGSGRVSETQYF. In DNA form, the CDR3 reads TGTGCCAGCAGCTTGGCCGGGAGCGGGAGGGTCTCTGAGACCCAGTACTTC.

The rearrangement links TRBV19 to TRBJ1-4, with 7 positions matching TRBD1. The CDR3 length is 14 residues. J lost 6 bases, V lost 3 bases, and 4 bases had no gene match. In germline, CDR1 is LNHDA, CDR2 SQIVND (reference sequence). CDR3 coding DNA: TGTGCCAGTAGTATCGGCAGGGGGTATGAAAAACTGTTTTTT. This codes for CASSIGRGYEKLFF.

This clone occurred a few times. This chain connects TRBV5-1 to TRBJ2-7, with TRBD2 matching over 8 bases. The CDR3 is 16 residues long. The germline CDR1 and CDR2 sequences are SGHRS and YFSETQ. Trimming removed 0 bases from V and 0 bases from J; junction bases left unmatched: 5. The CDR3 bases are TGCGCCAGCAGCTTGGACAGCGGGAGTATCTCCTACGAGCAGTACTTC. This translates into CASSLDSGSISYEQYF. Full variable domain (outside the CDR3, taken from reference TRBV5-1 and TRBJ2-7): KAGVTQTPRYLIKTRGQQVTLSCSPISGHRSVSWYQQTPGQGLQFLFEYFSETQRNKGNFPGRFSGRQFSNSRSEMNVSTLELGDSALYLCASSLDSGSISYEQYFGPGTRLTVT.

The CDR3 here is CASSLGPGLGTEAFF. CDR3 DNA sequence: TGCGCCAGCAGCTTGGGGCCCGGTCTCGGCACTGAAGCTTTCTTT. The chain employs TRBV5-1 and TRBJ1-1; the D is unclear. Germline V CDR1 and CDR2: SGHRS, YFSETQ. The CDR3 runs 15 residues. Deletions cut 0 bases from V and 4 bases from J, with 13 bases between.

This CDR3 is CASGLSGRAGTDTQYF. The CDR3 DNA reads as TGTGCTAGTGGTTTAAGCGGGAGGGCGGGTACAGATACGCAGTATTTT. The chain links TRBV12-5 to TRBJ2-3, with TRBD2 matching over 10 bases. Germline V gene lookup returns CDR1 LGHNT and CDR2 FRNRAP. This CDR3 contains 16 residues. J was trimmed by 3 bases and V by 3 bases; bases with no gene match: 6.